This entry features one TCR beta chain sequence. Its antigen is not identified. Splitting of CD4+ cells produced CD45RA+ naive and CD45RA-negative memory subsets. The data belong to a study of shared clonotypes between healthy human individuals. Study-level information: The composition of the donors was two women and a few men aged 18 to 49. Whole-study findings and limits: Depth of sequencing was expected to influence donor clonotype sharing.

The CDR3 spans 15 residues. V shed 0 bases, J shed 4 bases, and the junction held 4 bases outside the gene matches. Per germline, CDR1 SGHRS and CDR2 YFSETQ. TCRdb's table, derived via immunoSEQ multiplex PCR, lists solely in-frame clones and lacks some. The profile covers about 990,000 clones, with around 82% appearing a single time and 0.55% to 0.7% taken by the ten largest. The chain links TRBV5-1 to TRBJ2-1; 7 bases agree with TRBD1. Sequencing input: memory CD4+ T cells from PBMCs. As for subset: CD45RA-negative fraction. The clonotype was recovered from a man aged 18 to 35 in good health. Some clones in this sample may be carry-over from other donors' samples. The CDR3 reads CASSLDPGGYNEQFF. The CDR3 DNA reads TGCGCCAGCAGCTTGGATCCAGGGGGTTACAATGAGCAGTTCTTC.